The 17 T cell receptor beta chains presented below share a single source sample, sequenced in a study of shared clonotypes between healthy human individuals. Profiled with immunoSEQ multiplex PCR; TCRdb holds only in-frame clones, not every one. The sample contains about 680,000 clones, less than 80% of which appear only once. What was sequenced was memory CD4+ T cells sorted from blood. The subset is: CD45RA-negative fraction. These TCRs come from a woman aged 25 to 45 in good health.

About this clone: A read error may produce the germline difference seen at one junction end. This CDR3 reads CAGSPVREGGPETQYF. The CDR3 DNA reads TGTGCCGGCAGCCCGGTGCGAGAGGGAGGGCCTGAGACCCAGTACTTC. The rearrangement uses TRBV27 and TRBJ2-5; the match to TRBD2 covers 7 bases. The CDR3 covers 16 residues. Germline V CDR1 and CDR2: MNHEY, SMNVEV (reference sequence).

The V gene is TRBV19, the J gene TRBJ1-5, with 7 bases lining up with TRBD1. V was pared by 9 bases and J by 7 bases, with 12 bases of the junction left unmatched. Per the germline V gene, CDR1 is LNHDA and CDR2 is SQIVND (reference sequence). This CDR3 comprises 14 residues. In nucleotides, the CDR3 is TGTGCCAGCAAGCTAACAGGGGAAGGACAGCCCCAGCATTTT. It translates to CASKLTGEGQPQHF.

The rearrangement joins TRBV7-7 to TRBJ2-5; the D gene could be TRBD1 or TRBD2 (5 bases each). The CDR3 extends over 14 amino acids. Germline CDR1 SSHAT, CDR2 FNYEAQ (reference sequence). V lost 5 bases to trimming and J lost 5 bases, with 15 bases between them. In DNA, the CDR3 is TGTGCCAGCAGCCTTTCCGGGACCGGCGAGACCCAGTACTTC. Translating gives CASSLSGTGETQYF.

J is TRBJ2-1 and V is TRBV6-5; the match to TRBD2 covers 10 bases. The germline CDR1 and CDR2 sequences are MNHEY and SVGAGI. This CDR3 is built from 16 residues. The trim removed 2 bases at V and 6 bases at J, leaving 7 bases unmatched. For the CDR3, the DNA is TGTGCCAGCAGTTACACAACCGGGACTAGCGTCAATGAGCAGTTCTTC. Translated: CASSYTTGTSVNEQFF.

V and J are TRBV7-3 and TRBJ2-2; 10 bases are a match to TRBD1. CDR1 is SGHTA and CDR2 is FQGTGA in the germline V gene. The CDR3 totals 15 residues. J gave up 5 bases and V 2 bases, and 2 bases lay outside the gene matches. CDR3 bases: TGTGCCAGCAGCTTAGGGGACAGGGGAACCGGGGAGCTGTTTTTT. Its translation is CASSLGDRGTGELFF.

V usage is TRBV5-1 and J usage is TRBJ2-5; 12 bases are shared with TRBD2. The CDR3 runs 20 residues. J gave up 4 bases and V 4 bases, and 20 bases lay outside the gene matches. Per the germline V gene, CDR1 is SGHRS and CDR2 is YFSETQ. In DNA, the CDR3 is TGCGCCAGCAGCCCCGGACAGGGTTTGGGGCTAGCGGGAGGGCCAGAGACCCAGTACTTC. Translating it yields CASSPGQGLGLAGGPETQYF.

This rearrangement joins TRBV2 to TRBJ2-3; maybe TRBD1 (6 bases). From germline, CDR1 is SNHLY and CDR2 FYNNEI. The V end lost 4 bases, the J end lost 0 bases, and 17 bases lay between the germline ends. CDR3 size: 17 residues. The CDR3 nucleotides are TGTGCCAGCAGTGTAAGTACAGGGCCGCGAAGCACAGATACGCAGTATTTT. This sequence encodes CASSVSTGPRSTDTQYF. Using reference TRBV2 and TRBJ2-3 for the parts outside the CDR3, the full variable domain is EPEVTQTPSHQVTQMGQEVILRCVPISNHLYFYWYRQILGQKVEFLVSFYNNEISEKSEIFDDQFSVERPDGSNFTLKIRSTKLEDSAMYFCASSVSTGPRSTDTQYFGPGTRLTVL.

J is TRBJ1-2 and V is TRBV28; 10 bases agree with TRBD1. This CDR3 has 15 residues. Germline-derived CDR1 and CDR2 are MDHEN and SYDVKM. The V gene end was trimmed by 3 bases and the J gene end by 5 bases; junction bases not matched to a gene: 6. The CDR3 reads CASSFGTGAGYGYTF. The DNA for the CDR3 is TGTGCCAGCAGTTTTGGGACAGGGGCAGGGTATGGCTACACCTTC.

The chain is built from TRBV5-1 and TRBJ2-7, with D perhaps matching TRBD1 (5 bases). V was clipped by 0 bases and J by 5 bases, with 9 bases between them. The CDR3 sequence is 13 residues long. The germline V gene has CDR1 SGHRS and CDR2 YFSETQ. In DNA form, the CDR3 reads TGCGCCAGCAGCTTGGGGGGCCGGAACGAGCAGTACTTC. It translates to CASSLGGRNEQYF.

V and J are TRBV2 and TRBJ2-7; 9 nucleotides agree with TRBD1. V was pared by 11 bases and J by 4 bases, with 9 bases of the junction left unmatched. CDR3 size: 13 residues. Germline V gene lookup returns CDR1 SNHLY and CDR2 FYNNEI. CDR3 in DNA: TGTGCCGGGCAGAGGGACAGGGCGTACGAGCAGTACTTC. Amino acids: CAGQRDRAYEQYF.

The chain employs TRBV4-1 and TRBJ2-7; TRBD1 aligns across 9 bases. CDR1 and CDR2 (germline): MGHRA, YSYEKL. With 2 bases clipped from V and 3 bases from J, the junction kept 5 bases outside the gene matches. This CDR3 spans 15 amino acids. The CDR3 here is CASSQLPGQGYEQYF. Written as DNA, the CDR3 is TGCGCCAGCAGCCAATTACCGGGACAGGGCTACGAGCAGTACTTC.

The chain is built from TRBV14 and TRBJ1-2; D may be TRBD1 (5 bases). V lost 4 bases to trimming and J lost 5 bases, with 8 bases between them. The CDR3 has 12 amino acids. Germline CDR1 is SGHDN and CDR2 is FVKESK. CDR3 DNA: TGTGCCAGCAGCCCGGACACTTATGGCTACACCTTC. Translating it yields CASSPDTYGYTF.

The chain recombines TRBV27 with TRBJ2-7; D uncertain. Trimming removed 5 bases at V and 1 base at J, with 12 bases between. Germline V gene data show CDR1 as MNHEY and CDR2 as SMNVEV (reference sequence). CDR3 length equals 14 residues. This CDR3 is CASSPAGPSYEQYF. In nucleotides, the CDR3 is TGTGCCAGCAGTCCCGCCGGGCCATCCTACGAGCAGTACTTC.

In its sample, this clone was seen once. This rearrangement joins TRBV5-1 to TRBJ2-1, with 7 bases matching TRBD1. This CDR3 comprises 16 residues. Germline assignment: CDR1 SGHRS and CDR2 YFSETQ. Germline trimming cut 5 bases from V and 0 bases from J; bases unmatched to any gene: 8. The CDR3, as DNA: TGCGCCAGCAGTAACGAACAGGGGATCTCCTACAATGAGCAGTTCTTC. Translation gives CASSNEQGISYNEQFF. Filled out from reference TRBV5-1 and TRBJ2-1, the complete variable domain reads KAGVTQTPRYLIKTRGQQVTLSCSPISGHRSVSWYQQTPGQGLQFLFEYFSETQRNKGNFPGRFSGRQFSNSRSEMNVSTLELGDSALYLCASSNEQGISYNEQFFGPGTRLTVL.

The V call is TRBV5-6, the J call TRBJ2-1; D ambiguous. Germline assignment: CDR1 SGHDT and CDR2 YYEEEE. V lost 4 bases and J lost 0, with 14 bases in between. This CDR3 region has 16 residues. CDR3 nucleotides: TGTGCCAGCAGCGGCTTGGGTTCTAGCTCCTACAATGAGCAGTTCTTC. Protein product: CASSGLGSSSYNEQFF.

The CDR3 sequence: CSVAGPKETQYF. The CDR3 DNA reads as TGCAGCGTTGCGGGACCAAAAGAGACCCAGTACTTC. The chain has TRBV29-1 and TRBJ2-5; tentatively, D is TRBD1 or TRBD2 (5 bases each). This CDR3 is 12 amino acids long. Germline V gene sequence: CDR1 SQVTM, CDR2 ANQGSEA. Trimming took off 4 bases at V and 3 bases at J, with 9 bases between the two ends. Supplemented by reference TRBV29-1 and TRBJ2-5, the full variable domain reads SAVISQKPSRDICQRGTSLTIQCQVDSQVTMMFWYRQQPGQSLTLIATANQGSEATYESGFVIDKFPISRPNLTFSTLTVSNMSPEDSSIYLCSVAGPKETQYFGPGTRLLVL.

The chain recombines TRBV27 with TRBJ2-7; D not certain. Trimming took 3 bases from V and 6 from J, leaving 9 bases between them. Germline CDR1 reads MNHEY; CDR2 reads SMNVEV (reference sequence). The CDR3 is 12 amino acids. The CDR3 coding sequence is TGTGCCAGCAGTTTTGGCGGCGGCGAGCAGTACTTC. It specifies CASSFGGGEQYF.